This T cell receptor beta chain was documented in a study of graft-versus-host responses after intestinal transplantation. Study at large: Uniformly, recipients were administered anti-thymocyte globulin induction with subsequent tacrolimus and steroids for around 3 years.

A word on this clone: The antigen remains unidentified.

Sequencing used immunoSEQ multiplex PCR; TCRdb keeps in-frame clones, though not all of them. The profile shows fewer than 95,000 clones, 93% of them singletons. Deletions cut 2 bases from V and 5 bases from J, with 19 bases between. Germline V lookup: CDR1 GTSNPN, CDR2 SVGIG (reference sequence). The CDR3 consists of 16 residues. This chain connects TRBV30 to TRBJ2-1; D may be TRBD1 (5 bases). This TCR derives from a human donor who received an intestinal transplant. This specimen consisted of unstimulated CD8+ T cells sorted from spleen or lymph node cells, obtained before intestinal transplant. CDR3 protein: CAWSRLETASNNEQFF. CDR3 DNA sequence: TGTGCCTGGAGTAGATTGGAGACAGCCTCGAACAATGAGCAGTTCTTC.